This T cell receptor beta chain was identified during a study of cytomegalovirus exposure and HLA in healthy donors. Study-level points and caveats: The investigators catalogued 164 TCR beta chains as cytomegalovirus-associated.

Amplification used 60 Vbeta primers and 13 Jbeta primers. The table came from immunoSEQ multiplex PCR; TCRdb's copy has only in-frame clones and leaves some out. This repertoire shows roughly 170,000 clones, 84% found once; its top ten account for 4.8%. Those who donated were healthy bone marrow donors. This CDR3 is 15 amino acids long. Trimming removed 4 bases from V and 5 bases from J; junction bases left unmatched: 8. Germline V gene sequence: CDR1 LNHDA, CDR2 SQIVND (reference sequence). This clone was counted between two and nine times. Its antigen is not identified. Sequencing was performed on PBMCs. The chain couples TRBV19 to TRBJ1-1, with 9 bases identical to TRBD1. This sequence originates from a girl aged 5-17 years in good health and CMV-seropositive. This CDR3 reads CASSKRDRAWTEAFF. CDR3 DNA: TGTGCCAGTAGTAAGCGGGACAGGGCGTGGACTGAAGCTTTCTTT.